This is a list of T cell receptor beta chains from one sample in a study of T cells in Graves' hyperthyroidism and ophthalmopathy. In TCRdb, the multiplex PCR reads were re-called with MiXCR into one record per CDR3 protein. The sample lists 490,000 or so distinct CDR3 sequences; under 25% were seen once. Specimen: blood. The receptor source for this set is a woman in her seventies with Graves' ophthalmopathy. CDR3s include the opening cysteine and the closing phenylalanine or tryptophan. The D gene is left open where the match is weak. Expanded clones are given a class, and other clones once, few, many or no size at all.

v_gene	j_gene	d_gene	abundance	CDR3aa	CDR3nt
TRBV2	TRBJ2-3	-	few	CASFTGGMSTDTQYF	TGTGCCAGCTTTACAGGCGGGATGAGCACAGATACGCAGTATTTT
TRBV7-2	TRBJ2-7	-	few	CASSSRGERRYEQYF	TGTGCCAGCAGCTCCAGGGGGGAAAGGAGGTACGAGCAGTACTTC
TRBV12-5	TRBJ2-7	-	-	CASGLTYEQYF	TGTGCTAGTGGCCTCACCTACGAGCAGTACTTC
TRBV4-2	TRBJ2-7	TRBD2	few	CASSQDRSSGSYEQYF	TGTGCCAGCAGCCAAGATAGGTCTAGCGGGAGCTACGAGCAGTACTTC
TRBV5-6	TRBJ2-3	-	-	CASSLEVGTDTQYF	TGTGCCAGCAGCTTGGAAGTAGGTACAGATACGCAGTATTTT
TRBV6-2/TRBV6-3	TRBJ2-1	-	few	CASSSPRGEQFF	TGTGCCAGCAGTTCTCCTAGGGGTGAGCAGTTCTTC
TRBV4-1	TRBJ2-7	TRBD1	few	CASSPQGTGGVKEQYF	TGCGCCAGCAGCCCTCAGGGGACAGGGGGTGTAAAAGAGCAGTACTTC
TRBV20-1	TRBJ2-2	TRBD2	-	CSARLAGVNGELFF	TGCAGTGCTAGACTAGCGGGAGTTAACGGGGAGCTGTTTTTT
TRBV6-2/TRBV6-3	TRBJ2-7	TRBD2	few	CASTQTAGIYEQYF	TGTGCCAGCACCCAAACAGCGGGAATCTACGAGCAGTACTTC
TRBV28	TRBJ2-7	-	-	CASSLSVRGTYEQYF	TGTGCCAGCAGTTTATCGGTCCGGGGAACCTACGAGCAGTACTTC
TRBV5-1	TRBJ2-3	-	-	CASSLMIHTDTQYF	TGCGCCAGCAGCTTAATGATCCACACAGATACGCAGTATTTT
TRBV2	TRBJ1-6	-	few	CASSVLGGGTSPLHF	TGTGCCAGCAGCGTCCTAGGCGGGGGGACTTCACCCCTCCACTTT
TRBV7-3	TRBJ1-5	-	many	CAALGQSNQPQHF	TGTGCCGCTTTGGGGCAGAGCAATCAGCCCCAGCATTTT
TRBV19	TRBJ1-1	-	-	CASSTQGRFTEAFF	TGTGCCAGTAGTACCCAGGGAAGATTCACTGAAGCTTTCTTT
TRBV6-4	TRBJ1-1	-	few	CASTRTTADTEAFF	TGTGCCAGCACCCGAACCACGGCGGACACTGAAGCTTTCTTT
TRBV7-2	TRBJ1-1	-	many	CASSLDGTRAFF	TGTGCCAGCAGCCTGGACGGGACACGGGCTTTCTTT
TRBV20-1	TRBJ1-2	TRBD1	-	CSAQSVGQGIKSDGYTF	TGCAGTGCTCAAAGTGTCGGACAGGGCATAAAGTCGGATGGCTACACCTTC
TRBV3-1	TRBJ1-1	-	many	CASSQVTGHTEAFF	TGTGCCAGCAGCCAGGTCACAGGACACACTGAAGCTTTCTTT
TRBV5-4	TRBJ1-1	-	-	CASSELGLSPEAFF	TGTGCCAGCTCCGAGCTGGGGTTAAGTCCTGAAGCTTTCTTT
TRBV20-1	TRBJ2-7	-	few	CSASGNSYEQYF	TGCAGTGCTAGCGGGAACTCCTACGAGCAGTACTTC
TRBV7-3	TRBJ2-1	-	-	CASSLIGSPINYNEQFF	TGTGCCAGCAGCTTAATTGGTAGCCCAATAAACTACAATGAGCAGTTCTTC
TRBV5-1	TRBJ2-3	-	few	CASSEGKVVDTQYF	TGCGCCAGCAGCGAAGGGAAGGTTGTGGATACGCAGTATTTT
TRBV5-1	TRBJ2-3	-	few	CASTGTTRPTDTQYF	TGCGCCAGCACTGGGACGACTCGGCCCACAGATACGCAGTATTTT
TRBV6-2/TRBV6-3	TRBJ2-1	TRBD1	-	CASSLFFTGTGGNEQFF	TGTGCCAGCAGTTTGTTTTTTACCGGGACAGGTGGTAATGAGCAGTTCTTC
TRBV12-3/TRBV12-4	TRBJ2-7	TRBD1	few	CASRQRTGHEQYF	TGTGCCAGCAGACAACGGACAGGACACGAGCAGTACTTC
TRBV6-1	TRBJ2-1	TRBD1	-	CASRTGGADNEQFF	TGTGCCAGCCGGACAGGGGGCGCAGACAATGAGCAGTTCTTC
TRBV6-2/TRBV6-3	TRBJ1-5	TRBD1	few	CASRTGTGHQPQHF	TGTGCCAGCAGGACCGGGACAGGCCATCAGCCCCAGCATTTT
TRBV12-3/TRBV12-4	TRBJ1-3	-	many	CASSPDRGNTIYF	TGTGCCAGCAGTCCGGACAGAGGAAACACCATATATTTT
TRBV7-2	TRBJ2-5	-	few	CASSLMSGGWETQYF	TGTGCCAGCAGCTTAATGAGTGGAGGGTGGGAGACCCAGTACTTC
TRBV5-5	TRBJ2-1	TRBD2	-	CASSAGRGNYNEQFF	TGTGCCAGCAGCGCCGGGAGGGGGAACTACAATGAGCAGTTCTTC
TRBV3-1	TRBJ2-7	TRBD2	-	CASSQYLSGTRGEQYF	TGTGCCAGCAGCCAGTACCTTTCCGGGACTAGAGGCGAGCAGTACTTC
TRBV19	TRBJ2-5	-	-	CASSISQRQETQYF	TGTGCCAGTAGTATTTCTCAGCGTCAAGAGACCCAGTACTTC
TRBV30	TRBJ2-1	TRBD2	many	CAWTSGRPEQFF	TGTGCCTGGACTAGCGGGAGACCTGAGCAGTTCTTC
TRBV6-2/TRBV6-3	TRBJ2-5	TRBD1	few	CASSSGQHQETQYF	TGTGCCAGCAGTTCGGGACAGCACCAAGAGACCCAGTACTTC
TRBV28	TRBJ1-2	-	many	CASFGQPTSYTF	TGTGCCAGCTTTGGACAGCCAACATCCTACACCTTC
TRBV5-5	TRBJ2-1	TRBD1	-	CASSTRQGGEQFF	TGTGCCAGCAGCACCCGACAGGGGGGTGAGCAGTTCTTC
TRBV6-1	TRBJ2-1	-	-	CASSAHLYGSNEQFF	TGTGCCAGCAGTGCACACCTTTACGGCTCCAATGAGCAGTTCTTC
TRBV4-2	TRBJ2-1	-	-	CASSPVGRATYNEQFF	TGTGCCAGCAGCCCGGTGGGGAGAGCTACCTACAATGAGCAGTTCTTC
TRBV20-1	TRBJ2-7	-	-	CSARDRTSSYEQYF	TGCAGTGCTAGAGATCGTACCAGTTCCTACGAGCAGTACTTC
TRBV2	TRBJ2-7	-	many	CASSETGYHEQYF	TGTGCCAGCAGTGAAACAGGGTACCACGAGCAGTACTTC